This T cell receptor (beta chain) was retrieved from a study of post-analysis software for immune sequencing data. Germline V gives CDR1 MNHEY, CDR2 SVGAGI. The CDR3 length is 17 residues. Trimming shortened V by 4 bases and J by 0 bases, and 17 bases separated the two germline ends. Remarks on this clonotype: Its specificity is not known.

Prepared TCR beta cDNA libraries contained unique molecular identifiers. TCRdb re-called the PCR reads through MiXCR, storing one row per CDR3 protein. The repertoire holds hundreds of thousands of distinct CDR3 sequences, approximately 60% seen once, with about 11% in the top ten. Study-wide findings and caveats: Roughly five TRBV segments were significantly more frequent in patients than in controls. TRBV5-6, TRBV5-1 and TRBV20-1 were among these segments.

This clonotype originated in a girl aged 2-10 years with multiple sclerosis. V gene TRBV6-5 combines with J gene TRBJ2-3; D uncertain. Source material: blood. Here the CDR3 DNA reads TGTGCCAGCAGTTTAATTCCCACCGGACGAAGCACAGATACGCAGTATTTT. This translates into CASSLIPTGRSTDTQYF.